The rows below give T cell receptor beta chains drawn from one sample of a study of graft-versus-host responses after intestinal transplantation. TCRdb's copy holds only in-frame clones and misses some; the assay was immunoSEQ multiplex PCR. The table records 55,000 to 70,000 clones, 91% of them present only once. The sequencing used PBMCs, collected roughly 120 days after intestinal transplantation. The receptors originated from a human patient who received an intestinal transplant, so some T cells may come from the graft donor. The CDR3 runs from the conserved cysteine through the conserved F or W. The D gene is left open where the match is weak. Expanded clones are given a class, and other clones once, few, many or no size at all.

v_gene	d_gene	j_gene	abundance	CDR3nt	CDR3aa
TRBV5-1	NA	TRBJ2-5	NA	TGCGCCAGCAGCACAGAGGGGGGCGAAGAGACCCAGTACTTC	CASSTEGGEETQYF
TRBV19	TRBD2	TRBJ2-1	NA	TGTGCCAGTAGTCCGCTAGCGGACAACAATGAGCAGTTCTTC	CASSPLADNNEQFF
TRBV19	NA	TRBJ2-3	NA	TGTGCCAGTAGTCAAATCTCTGGCGGGACCTCCACAGATACGCAGTATTTT	CASSQISGGTSTDTQYF
TRBV28	TRBD2	TRBJ2-7	NA	TGTGCCACCCGGCCACTAGCGGAAGCCTACGAGCAGTACTTC	CATRPLAEAYEQYF
TRBV7-9	NA	TRBJ1-1	NA	TGTGCCAGCAGCTTAGGGGGCGCGTGGACTGAAGCTTTCTTT	CASSLGGAWTEAFF
TRBV6-6	TRBD1	TRBJ2-5	NA	TGTGCCAGCAGGCCACGGGACAGAGACATCGGGGCCCAGTACTTC	CASRPRDRDIGAQYF
TRBV29-1	TRBD1	TRBJ2-3	NA	TGCGGCGTCCGCGGACAGGGGGGGACCGATACGCAGTATTTT	CGVRGQGGTDTQYF
TRBV30	TRBD1	TRBJ1-2	NA	TGTGCCTGGAACTTCGACAGGGCGGGAGGCTACACCTTC	CAWNFDRAGGYTF
TRBV7-6	NA	TRBJ2-3	NA	TGTGCCAGCAGCGGGGGGTTGGCTGGGACAGATACGCAGTATTTT	CASSGGLAGTDTQYF
TRBV12-5	NA	TRBJ2-1	few	TGTGCTAGTGGAATTTGGGGGTCCTACAATGAGCAGTTCTTC	CASGIWGSYNEQFF
TRBV28	NA	TRBJ2-2	NA	TGTGCCAGCACTACCGGGATCAGGACCGGGGAGCTGTTTTTT	CASTTGIRTGELFF
TRBV28	NA	TRBJ1-2	NA	TGTGCCAGCACCCTTACGCAGAGGTTGAATGGCTACACCTTC	CASTLTQRLNGYTF
TRBV4-1	NA	TRBJ2-7	NA	TGCGCCAGCAGCCCTCCAGGAGTGAAGCTAGGCAGGTACGAGCAGTACTTC	CASSPPGVKLGRYEQYF
TRBV28	NA	TRBJ2-3	once	TGTGCCAGCAGTTCGGGCGCTCGCACAGATACGCAGTATTTT	CASSSGARTDTQYF
TRBV7-9	NA	TRBJ2-3	NA	TGTGCCAGCAGCTTGGTTGGGACAACAGATACGCAGTATTTT	CASSLVGTTDTQYF
TRBV7-2	NA	TRBJ2-1	NA	TGTGCCAGCAGCTTACTCCCGACGGGACTGATGGGGAATGAGCAGTTCTTC	CASSLLPTGLMGNEQFF
TRBV29-1	NA	TRBJ2-7	once	TGCAGCGTTGGTACAGCGTGGGAGCAGTACTTC	CSVGTAWEQYF
TRBV5-1	TRBD2	TRBJ2-7	NA	TGCGCCAGCAGCTTGGAGCGGGAGGGTTACGAGCAGTACTTC	CASSLEREGYEQYF
TRBV5-1	NA	TRBJ1-1	once	TGCGCCAGCAAGGCCGAGGGACTGGCTTTCTTT	CASKAEGLAFF
TRBV10-2	TRBD1	TRBJ2-7	NA	TGCGCCAGCAGCCGGGACAGTTCCTACGAGCAGTACTTC	CASSRDSSYEQYF
TRBV4-1	NA	TRBJ1-5	NA	TGCGCCAGCAGCGAGGAGGCAGTTGGGAATCAGCCCCAGCATTTT	CASSEEAVGNQPQHF
TRBV6-1	TRBD2	TRBJ2-3	NA	TGTGCCAGCCACCTAGCGGGGGTCGCAGATACGCAGTATTTT	CASHLAGVADTQYF